The rows below give T cell receptor beta chains drawn from one sample of a study of blood T cell repertoires in COVID-19. Clones were sequenced by immunoSEQ multiplex PCR, and TCRdb holds only the in-frame ones, with some missing. The sample has about 63,000 clones; about 86% are singletons. Sequenced sample: peripheral blood. The source is a human donor in a cohort sampled during active COVID-19. CDR3s include the opening cysteine and the closing phenylalanine or tryptophan. The order of the fields is clone size, D gene, V gene, J gene, CDR3 protein, CDR3 DNA. The D gene is left open where the match is weak. Clone size appears in some rows only: once, few, many, or a class for an expanded clone.

-	TRBD1	TRBV3-1/TRBV3-2	TRBJ1-1	CASSQDPSGQSNTEAFF	TGTGCCAGCAGCCAAGATCCGTCGGGACAGTCAAACACTGAAGCTTTCTTT
-	TRBD2	TRBV7-3	TRBJ2-5	CASSPTSGQETQYF	TGTGCCAGCAGCCCCACTAGCGGCCAAGAGACCCAGTACTTC
-	TRBD1	TRBV30	TRBJ2-2	CAWVRTGGIGELFF	TGTGCCTGGGTACGGACAGGGGGCATCGGGGAGCTGTTTTTT
-	TRBD2	TRBV13	TRBJ2-3	CASSSRDGSGTIMGYTDTQYF	TGTGCCAGCAGCTCCCGGGATGGTAGCGGGACCATAATGGGTTACACAGATACGCAGTATTTT
-	-	TRBV5-4	TRBJ2-7	CASSLRGLTTDEQYF	TGTGCCAGCAGCCTCCGAGGCCTAACCACCGACGAGCAGTACTTC
-	TRBD2	TRBV6-5	TRBJ2-7	CASEITSESYEQYF	TGTGCCAGCGAAATCACTAGCGAGTCCTACGAGCAGTACTTC
-	TRBD2	TRBV4-3	TRBJ2-3	CASSQDRASGGDTQYF	TGCGCCAGCAGCCAAGATAGGGCTAGCGGGGGCGATACGCAGTATTTT
once	-	TRBV5-4	TRBJ1-6	CASSSTNRVFGNSPLHF	TGTGCCAGCAGCTCAACCAACAGGGTGTTTGGGAATTCACCCCTCCACTTT
-	TRBD1	TRBV7-6	TRBJ2-7	CASSSPPGQNEQYF	TGTGCCAGCAGCTCCCCCCCGGGACAGAACGAGCAGTACTTC
-	-	TRBV27	TRBJ2-6	CASTDSGANVLTF	TGTGCCAGCACAGACTCTGGGGCCAACGTCCTGACTTTC
-	-	TRBV11-2	TRBJ2-5	CASSLVPLTETQYF	TGTGCCAGCAGCTTAGTCCCCCTTACTGAGACCCAGTACTTC
-	-	TRBV6-2/TRBV6-3	TRBJ1-2	CASSYSSDSYGYTF	TGTGCCAGCAGTTACTCATCGGACAGCTATGGCTACACCTTC
-	-	TRBV19	TRBJ1-2	CASSIDRHGYTF	TGTGCCAGTAGTATCGACAGGCATGGCTACACCTTC
few	-	TRBV24-1	TRBJ2-5	CATSGGSQETQYF	TGTGCCACCAGTGGAGGGAGCCAAGAGACCCAGTACTTC
once	TRBD1	TRBV7-2	TRBJ2-1	CASSLAGQGASGQFF	TGTGCCAGCAGCTTAGCGGGACAGGGGGCTTCAGGGCAGTTCTTC
-	-	TRBV28	TRBJ2-7	CASSPSTVYEQYF	TGTGCCAGCAGTCCCTCGACAGTATACGAGCAGTACTTC
-	TRBD1	TRBV27	TRBJ2-2	CASSGDRVTLSTGELFF	TGTGCCAGCAGTGGGGACAGGGTGACTTTGAGCACCGGGGAGCTGTTTTTT
-	-	TRBV4-3	TRBJ2-1	CASSQDSGGYYNEQFF	TGCGCCAGCAGCCAAGATTCGGGGGGCTACTACAATGAGCAGTTCTTC
-	-	TRBV7-7	TRBJ1-1	CASSLVLVPGGKSTEAFF	TGTGCTAGCAGCTTAGTTCTGGTTCCTGGGGGCAAGAGCACTGAAGCTTTCTTT
once	-	TRBV11-2	TRBJ2-4	CASSPGTTGFKNIQYF	TGTGCCAGCAGCCCCGGGACAACGGGGTTCAAAAACATTCAGTACTTC
-	TRBD1	TRBV28	TRBJ1-5	CASSSTGTSNQPQHF	TGTGCCAGCAGTTCGACAGGGACGAGCAATCAGCCCCAGCATTTT
-	TRBD1	TRBV5-5	TRBJ2-7	CASSLGTGLGEQYF	TGTGCCAGCAGCTTGGGGACAGGGCTCGGCGAGCAGTACTTC
-	TRBD1	TRBV7-9	TRBJ1-1	CASSLGGLEAFF	TGTGCCAGCAGCCTAGGGGGCCTCGAAGCTTTCTTT
-	-	TRBV19	TRBJ1-1	CASQGQMNTEAFF	TGTGCCAGCCAGGGGCAAATGAACACTGAAGCTTTCTTT
-	TRBD1	TRBV19	TRBJ2-7	CASSIGQGLTYEQYF	TGTGCCAGTAGTATAGGACAGGGATTAACCTACGAGCAGTACTTC
few	-	TRBV7-9	TRBJ1-1	CASGFRGQNTEAFF	TGTGCCAGCGGCTTTAGAGGTCAGAACACTGAAGCTTTCTTT
once	TRBD2	TRBV29-1	TRBJ2-7	CSVVSSGLAGGDVSYEQYF	TGCAGCGTAGTCAGCTCGGGACTAGCGGGAGGAGATGTCAGCTACGAGCAGTACTTC
-	TRBD1	TRBV19	TRBJ2-7	CASSIYDRAYEQYF	TGTGCCAGTAGTATTTACGACAGGGCCTACGAGCAGTACTTC
few	-	TRBV15	TRBJ1-6	CATSREGHSPLHF	TGTGCCACCAGCAGAGAGGGCCATTCACCCCTCCACTTT